These 19 T cell receptor beta chains came from one sample sequenced in a study of blood T cell repertoires in COVID-19. Method: immunoSEQ multiplex PCR; TCRdb's copy keeps in-frame clones and lacks some. The table has roughly 140,000 clones, 80% to 90% seen once; the top ten hold about 38%. Sequencing was carried out using peripheral blood. The receptors here all came from a human donor in a cohort sampled during active COVID-19.

V is TRBV11-1 and J is TRBJ2-3; no clear D gene. The germline gives CDR1 SGHAT, CDR2 FQDESV (reference sequence). The V end was cut by 4 bases, the J end by 0 bases, with 5 bases between. The CDR3 loop spans 13 amino acids. CDR3 protein: CASSSQSTDTQYF. The CDR3 nucleotides are TGTGCCAGCAGCTCGCAGAGCACAGATACGCAGTATTTT.

CDR3 in DNA: TGTGCCAGCAGTCCAGGCATGGGGCAGGGAATTCGGTACGAGCAGTACTTC. Its protein product is CASSPGMGQGIRYEQYF. This chain links TRBV28 with TRBJ2-7; a weak D match, TRBD1 (5 bases). Trimming pared 5 bases from V and 4 bases from J, leaving 24 bases between. The CDR3 sequence is 17 residues long. Germline assignment: CDR1 MDHEN and CDR2 SYDVKM.

This clone was detected only once. This rearrangement joins TRBV18 to TRBJ1-3, with TRBD1 as a possible D gene (6 bases). Trimming left V 1 base short and J 0 bases short, with 7 bases between. Germline V gene lookup returns CDR1 KGHSH and CDR2 LQKENI. CDR3 length: 15 amino acids. The CDR3 DNA follows: TGTGCCAGCTCACCACAGACAGGCTCTGGAAACACCATATATTTT. It codes for CASSPQTGSGNTIYF.

The chain combines TRBV24-1 with TRBJ2-5; 9 bases map to TRBD1. This CDR3 is built from 16 residues. The V and J ends lost 4 bases and 5 bases, in that order; junction bases with no gene match: 10. The germline gives CDR1 KGHDR, CDR2 SFDVKD. The CDR3 region is CATSDVTATGGETQYF. CDR3 nucleotide sequence: TGTGCCACCAGTGACGTAACCGCTACAGGGGGCGAGACCCAGTACTTC.

This clone was found many times. The J gene is TRBJ1-1, the V gene TRBV6-2 or TRBV6-3, with D tentatively TRBD1 (5 bases). The V gene's germline CDR1 is MNHEY and CDR2 SVGEGT. This CDR3 spans 15 amino acids. Trimming cost V 0 bases and J 2 bases, with 10 bases left between them. The CDR3 DNA is TGTGCCAGCAGTTACTCGGGCAGGGTAAACACTGAAGCTTTCTTT. Its protein is CASSYSGRVNTEAFF.

In regard to this clone: One end of the junction does not line up with germline, which may come from a read error. This chain uses TRBV6-2 or TRBV6-3 with TRBJ2-7, with TRBD1 matching 7 bases. CDR1 MNHEY and CDR2 SVGEGT come from the germline V gene. The CDR3 is 12 residues long. The CDR3, as DNA: TGTGCCAGCAGTAGCGTCCGGGACAGTTCACACTTC. It yields the protein CASSSVRDSSHF.

This clone was seen once. This chain uses TRBV19 with TRBJ2-3, with 7 bases fitting TRBD1. The V segment lost 6 bases and the J segment 0 bases; nucleotides outside the gene matches: 6. The germline gives CDR1 LNHDA, CDR2 SQIVND (reference sequence). The CDR3 length is 15 residues. In DNA, the CDR3 is TGTGCCAGTAGCCAGACAGGGACCAGCACAGATACGCAGTATTTT. This gives the protein CASSQTGTSTDTQYF.

Notes on this clone: A read error may account for a junction end that differs from germline. The chain combines TRBV7-7 with TRBJ2-5, with 7 bases matching TRBD1. Per the germline V gene, CDR1 is SSHAT and CDR2 is FNYEAQ (reference sequence). The CDR3 runs to 16 residues. CDR3 residues: CASSPSPRQGRETQYF. CDR3 DNA sequence: TGTGCTAGCAGCCCCTCCCCCCGACAGGGTAGGGAGACCCAGTACTTC.

The chain uses TRBV11-3 and TRBJ2-2; TRBD1 matches 9 bases. Germline CDR1 reads SGHNT; CDR2 reads YENEEA. The CDR3 runs to 16 residues. V was clipped by 5 bases and J by 3 bases; unmatched bases: 7. The CDR3 region has the DNA TGTGCCAGCAGCCCTGGGACAGGGAAGGACACCGGGGAGCTGTTTTTT. This encodes CASSPGTGKDTGELFF.

The rearrangement joins TRBV4-1 to TRBJ1-1; D remains unclear. The CDR3 is made up of 14 amino acids. The V gene lost 2 bases and the J gene lost 1 base, with 8 bases spanning the gap. Germline loops: CDR1 MGHRA, CDR2 YSYEKL. The CDR3 coding sequence is TGCGCCAGCAGCCAACCACAGACGAACACTGAAGCTTTCTTT. It translates to CASSQPQTNTEAFF.

CDR3 nucleotides: TGTGCCAGTAGTATGGGGACAGGGGGTAGCAATCAGCCCCAGCATTTT. The encoded protein is CASSMGTGGSNQPQHF. J is TRBJ1-5 and V is TRBV19; 11 bases line up with TRBD1. There are 16 residues in the CDR3. V trimming: 3 bases; J trimming: 0 bases; junction bases outside the gene matches: 1. Germline V CDR1 and CDR2: LNHDA, SQIVND (reference sequence).

The chain links TRBV27 to TRBJ2-7, with 7 nucleotides matching TRBD1. The CDR3 consists of 15 residues. Unmatched junction bases numbered 12, after V lost 6 bases and J lost 4 bases. CDR1 is MNHEY, CDR2 SMNVEV, per germline (reference sequence). CDR3 sequence: CASRRTGGDSYEQYF. The CDR3 DNA reads as TGTGCCAGCAGGCGGACAGGTGGAGACTCTTACGAGCAGTACTTC.

The CDR3 bases are TGTGCCACCAGCAAGGAGGATGGCTACACCTTC. This gives the protein CATSKEDGYTF. The chain carries TRBV15 and TRBJ1-2, with D unclear. Germline V gene data show CDR1 as LNHNV and CDR2 as YYDKDF (reference sequence). V was pared by 4 bases and J by 6 bases, with 6 bases between. The CDR3 covers 11 residues.

The J gene is TRBJ2-2, the V gene TRBV9; TRBD1 aligns across 8 bases. Germline-derived CDR1 and CDR2 are SGDLS and YYNGEE. Germline trimming cut 0 bases from V and 4 bases from J; bases unmatched to any gene: 2. This CDR3 region has 15 residues. CDR3 sequence: CASSVGQGSTGELFF. For the CDR3, the DNA is TGTGCCAGCAGCGTAGGACAGGGGTCCACCGGGGAGCTGTTTTTT.

The V gene is TRBV5-1, the J gene TRBJ1-5; D is unclear. CDR3 length equals 14 residues. In germline, CDR1 is SGHRS, CDR2 YFSETQ. With 0 bases removed from V and 3 bases from J, the gap between germline ends came to 7 bases. The CDR3 bases are TGCGCCAGCAGCTTGGACCCAGTCAATCAGCCCCAGCATTTT. Protein: CASSLDPVNQPQHF. Based on the CDR3 plus reference TRBV5-1 and TRBJ1-5, the full variable domain is KAGVTQTPRYLIKTRGQQVTLSCSPISGHRSVSWYQQTPGQGLQFLFEYFSETQRNKGNFPGRFSGRQFSNSRSEMNVSTLELGDSALYLCASSLDPVNQPQHFGDGTRLSIL.

J is TRBJ1-2 and V is TRBV4-2, with 8 nucleotides matching TRBD1. Trimming cost V 1 base and J 4 bases; bases outside gene matches: 8. CDR1 is LGHNA, CDR2 YNFKEQ, per germline. This CDR3 contains 16 residues. CDR3 sequence: CASSQAGTGPGYGYTF. The CDR3 bases are TGTGCCAGCAGCCAAGCAGGGACAGGCCCTGGCTATGGCTACACCTTC.

V usage is TRBV7-2 and J usage is TRBJ1-6; D remains unclear. Trimming left V 5 bases short and J 14 bases short, with 10 bases between. CDR3 length equals 11 residues. Germline CDR1 is SGHTA and CDR2 is FQGNSA. Here the CDR3 reads CASSPGVALHF. The CDR3 DNA reads TGTGCCAGCAGCCCCGGGGTGGCCCTCCACTTT.

The V call is TRBV12-5, the J call TRBJ2-3, with 9 nucleotides matching TRBD2. J lost 5 bases, V lost 1 base, and 7 bases had no gene match. The CDR3 is 16 amino acids. Looked up from germline, CDR1 is LGHNT and CDR2 is FRNRAP. The CDR3 spells CASGLGLAGKGDTQYF. CDR3 in DNA: TGTGCTAGTGGTTTGGGTCTAGCGGGGAAGGGAGATACGCAGTATTTT.

The chain uses TRBV7-9 and TRBJ2-1; the match to TRBD1 covers 9 bases. Germline V gene sequence: CDR1 SEHNR, CDR2 FQNEAQ (reference sequence). After removal of 3 bases from V and 3 bases from J, the junction contained 3 bases not matched to a gene. This CDR3 contains 15 residues. DNA for the CDR3: TGTGCCAGCAGCTTGGGGACAGGGCACTACAATGAGCAGTTCTTC. Residues: CASSLGTGHYNEQFF.